This TCR beta chain was sequenced during a study of response to subunit inactivated influenza vaccine. Study results and caveats: Seasonal influenza vaccination, on each occasion, was suggested by the authors to recruit few new T cells.

The CDR3 sequence is 15 residues long. Trimming shortened V by 1 base and J by 2 bases, and 9 bases separated the two germline ends. The germline gives CDR1 SGHVS, CDR2 FQNEAQ. The sample holds a few counts of this clonotype. Its antigen remains unidentified. TCRdb reanalysed the RT-PCR reads using MiXCR and keeps one entry per CDR3 protein. The sample lists hundreds of thousands of distinct CDR3 sequences, 15% to 19% occurring once. The sequence derives from a man aged 45-65 years who received an inactivated influenza vaccine. The material sequenced was PBMCs from blood, taken approximately 13 days after vaccination. The chain is built from TRBV7-8 and TRBJ1-5, with D unresolved. For the CDR3, the DNA is TGTGCCAGCAGCTTAGTAGAGTCTGGCAATCAGCCCCAGCATTTT. It encodes CASSLVESGNQPQHF.